The next 20 T cell receptor beta chains were all read from a single sample in a study of T cell clonotyping in hematopoietic cell transplantation. Sequenced by immunoSEQ multiplex PCR; TCRdb stores in-frame clones only, minus some. The sample carries 60,000 to 75,000 clones, roughly 94% recorded once. The specimen sequenced was peripheral blood mononuclear cells. These receptors all stem from a man aged 50-59 years in good health. Some clones in this sample may be carry-over from other donors' samples.

The chain uses TRBV5-4 and TRBJ2-3; TRBD1 might be the D (6 bases). Germline V gene data show CDR1 as SGHNT and CDR2 as YYREEE (reference sequence). Trimming took 0 bases from V and 5 from J, leaving 7 bases between them. This CDR3 spans 13 amino acids. CDR3 residues: CASSLEGGDTQYF. CDR3 DNA sequence: TGTGCCAGCAGCTTGGAAGGGGGAGATACGCAGTATTTT.

This chain uses TRBV7-9 with TRBJ1-1; 8 positions agree with TRBD1. The J segment lost 2 bases and the V segment lost 5 bases, leaving 13 bases of the junction unmatched. This CDR3 contains 17 residues. Germline V gene sequence: CDR1 SEHNR, CDR2 FQNEAQ (reference sequence). The CDR3 DNA reads as TGTGCCAGCAGCGAACTTCCGACAGGGGCGATAAACACTGAAGCTTTCTTT. It specifies CASSELPTGAINTEAFF.

This chain uses TRBV19 with TRBJ2-3; the D gene is possibly TRBD1 (5 bases). The CDR3 sequence is 15 residues long. Germline assignment: CDR1 LNHDA and CDR2 SQIVND (reference sequence). The V and J ends lost 8 bases and 5 bases respectively, with 20 bases between them. CDR3 in DNA: TGTGCCAGTGCGGTTTCTGCAGGGATGAGAGATACGCAGTATTTT. This gives the protein CASAVSAGMRDTQYF.

The rearrangement links TRBV6-6 to TRBJ2-2; D is undetermined. CDR1 and CDR2 from the germline V gene are MNHNY and SVGAGI (reference sequence). The CDR3 spans 11 residues. V gave up 2 bases and J gave up 9 bases, with 4 bases separating them. The CDR3 spells CASSYPRELFF. Written as DNA, the CDR3 is TGTGCCAGCAGTTACCCCAGGGAGCTGTTTTTT.

CDR3 region: CASSPVENYGYTF. CDR3 in DNA: TGTGCCAGCTCACCGGTGGAGAACTATGGCTACACCTTC. V usage is TRBV18 and J usage is TRBJ1-2; D remains unclear. Germline V gene data show CDR1 as KGHSH and CDR2 as LQKENI. The CDR3 is 13 amino acids. Trimming took 3 bases from V and 2 from J, leaving 7 bases between them. Based on the CDR3 plus reference TRBV18 and TRBJ1-2, the full variable domain is NAGVMQNPRHLVRRRGQEARLRCSPMKGHSHVYWYRQLPEEGLKFMVYLQKENIIDESGMPKERFSAEFPKEGPSILRIQQVVRGDSAAYFCASSPVENYGYTFGSGTRLTVV.

This rearrangement joins TRBV7-8 to TRBJ1-6; no reliable D call. There are 16 residues in the CDR3. The V gene lost 1 base and the J gene lost 2 bases, with 9 bases spanning the gap. The germline gives CDR1 SGHVS, CDR2 FQNEAQ. This chain's CDR3 is CASSLEGNAYNSPLHF. In nucleotides, the CDR3 is TGTGCCAGCAGCTTAGAGGGCAATGCCTATAATTCACCCCTCCACTTT.

The count of this clone is one. The chain uses TRBV9 and TRBJ2-7, with unresolved D. CDR3 length: 15 amino acids. Deletions cut 0 bases from V and 3 bases from J, with 13 bases between. In germline, CDR1 is SGDLS, CDR2 YYNGEE. CDR3 sequence: CASSVGASGGYEQYF. In DNA form, the CDR3 reads TGTGCCAGCAGCGTAGGGGCATCGGGTGGCTACGAGCAGTACTTC.

The V gene is TRBV7-6, the J gene TRBJ2-5; D is unclear. Germline V lookup: CDR1 SGHVS, CDR2 FNYEAQ. The CDR3 runs to 12 residues. V was cut by 1 base and J by 5 bases, with 5 bases left in between. The CDR3 here is CASSLGAETQYF. The DNA of the CDR3 is TGTGCCAGCAGCTTAGGGGCGGAGACCCAGTACTTC.

This chain connects TRBV2 to TRBJ2-5; 10 bases align to TRBD2. Trimming cost V 8 bases and J 5 bases; bases outside gene matches: 11. Germline V lookup: CDR1 SNHLY, CDR2 FYNNEI. The CDR3 runs 15 residues. Here the CDR3 DNA reads TGTGCCAGCCGGCTCATAGCGGGGGGAGGCGAGACCCAGTACTTC. Translation gives CASRLIAGGGETQYF.

J is TRBJ2-7 and V is TRBV5-1, with D possibly matching TRBD2 (5 bases). The germline V gene encodes CDR1 SGHRS and CDR2 YFSETQ. The CDR3 has 19 residues. Trimming pared 2 bases from V and 1 base from J, leaving 25 bases between. The CDR3 spells CASSLVYWKASGMSYEQYF. The CDR3 region has the DNA TGCGCCAGCAGCTTAGTTTATTGGAAGGCGTCCGGGATGTCCTACGAGCAGTACTTC.

The genes are TRBV19 and TRBJ2-7; D is unclear. CDR3 length: 8 residues. Germline V lookup: CDR1 LNHDA, CDR2 SQIVND (reference sequence). The V gene lost 9 bases and the J gene lost 12 bases, with 9 bases spanning the gap. CDR3 nucleotides: TGTGCCAGCACTCTACCGTACTTC. It specifies CASTLPYF.

V and J are TRBV5-1 and TRBJ2-3; D may be TRBD1 (6 bases). CDR3 length: 16 residues. Germline loops: CDR1 SGHRS, CDR2 YFSETQ. Trimming removed 1 base from V and 2 bases from J, with 14 bases in between. CDR3 sequence reads: CASSLYRADVTDTQYF. CDR3 in DNA: TGCGCCAGCAGCTTGTACAGGGCCGATGTCACAGATACGCAGTATTTT.

The gene calls are TRBV5-1 and TRBJ1-5, with D perhaps TRBD1 (6 bases). CDR3 length: 17 residues. V lost 0 bases, J lost 4 bases, and 17 bases lay in between. Germline CDR1 SGHRS, CDR2 YFSETQ. The CDR3 DNA sequence: TGCGCCAGCAGCTTGGGGCTAGCGGGGGCCCCTAATCAGCCCCAGCATTTT. Protein sequence: CASSLGLAGAPNQPQHF.

The CDR3 region is CASSSSPPLSPLHF. Written as DNA, the CDR3 is TGTGCCAGCAGCTCCTCCCCTCCCCTTTCACCCCTCCACTTT. This chain links TRBV7-3 with TRBJ1-6; D is ambiguous. CDR3 size: 14 residues. From germline, CDR1 is SGHTA and CDR2 FQGTGA. The V and J ends lost 4 bases and 9 bases respectively, with 13 bases between them.

This rearrangement joins TRBV6-5 to TRBJ2-6, with D unclear. This CDR3 contains 13 residues. The germline CDR1 and CDR2 sequences are MNHEY and SVGAGI. Trimming cost V 10 bases and J 7 bases, with 14 bases left between them. The CDR3 region has the DNA TGTGCCACTCTCAATAGTGGAGCCAACGTCCTGACTTTC. This gives the protein CATLNSGANVLTF.

The rearrangement uses TRBV10-2 and TRBJ1-2; TRBD1 matches at 9 bases. This CDR3 is 13 amino acids long. Per germline, CDR1 WSHSY and CDR2 SAAADI. V shed 8 bases and J 5 bases; nucleotides not matched to a gene: 6. CDR3 loop: CASGTGGSYGYTF. DNA of the CDR3: TGCGCCAGCGGCACAGGGGGCAGTTATGGCTACACCTTC.

The chain uses TRBV5-8 and TRBJ1-6; no definite D call. Germline values: CDR1 SGHTS, CDR2 YDEGEE. Deletions cut 1 base from V and 6 bases from J, with 8 bases between. The CDR3 totals 14 residues. The DNA of the CDR3 is TGTGCCAGCAGCTTGCGCCCCCCTAATTCACCCCTCCACTTT. Amino acids: CASSLRPPNSPLHF.

The J gene is TRBJ2-2, the V gene TRBV11-2; D is unclear. CDR1 is SGHAT and CDR2 is FQNNGV in the germline V gene. V lost 4 bases, J lost 4 bases, and 13 bases lay in between. The CDR3 spans 15 residues. CDR3 amino acids: CASSYTSRGTGELFF. CDR3 DNA: TGTGCCAGCAGCTATACGAGCCGTGGCACCGGGGAGCTGTTTTTT.

About this clone: This CDR3 is also generated by other DNA sequences in the sample. V is TRBV28 and J is TRBJ2-5; 13 nucleotides align to TRBD2. The CDR3 is 15 residues long. Germline lookup yields CDR1 MDHEN and CDR2 SYDVKM. V lost 2 bases to trimming and J lost 5 bases; unmatched junction nucleotides: 2. CDR3 protein: CASSLGTSGVETQYF. In DNA, the CDR3 is TGTGCCAGCAGTTTAGGGACTAGCGGGGTCGAGACCCAGTACTTC.

The chain recombines TRBV28 with TRBJ1-5; TRBD1 aligns across 7 bases. The CDR3 extends over 13 amino acids. Germline lookup yields CDR1 MDHEN and CDR2 SYDVKM. Losses at the gene ends were 8 bases for V and 8 bases for J; bases not matched to a gene: 9. CDR3 in amino acids: CASGTERDEPQHF. The CDR3 DNA follows: TGTGCCAGCGGGACAGAAAGGGATGAGCCCCAGCATTTT. The variable domain in full, completed from reference TRBV28 and TRBJ1-5, reads DVKVTQSSRYLVKRTGEKVFLECVQDMDHENMFWYRQDPGLGLRLIYFSYDVKMKEKGDIPEGYSVSREKKERFSLILESASTNQTSMYLCASGTERDEPQHFGDGTRLSIL.